One sample yielded the 7 T cell receptor beta chains listed below, sequenced in a study of response to subunit inactivated influenza vaccine. TCRdb recomputed calls from the RT-PCR reads with MiXCR, one row per CDR3 protein. The sample lists just under 550,000 distinct CDR3 sequences; under 30% were seen once. These data also formed part of another study, on T cells expressing NK-cell markers. That publication notes: cDNA encoding TCR beta was synthesized via 5'RACE template switching incorporating UMIs.

The input for sequencing was CD4+ T cells sorted from PBMCs, taken 11 to 12 days after vaccination. The receptors come from a man in his fifties or sixties who received an inactivated influenza vaccine.

V and J are TRBV5-1 and TRBJ2-5; 7 nucleotides match TRBD1. V gave up 3 bases and J gave up 2 bases; unmatched junction bases: 4. Germline V gene data show CDR1 as SGHRS and CDR2 as YFSETQ. The CDR3 sequence is 14 residues long. The CDR3 DNA is TGCGCCAGCAGCTGGGGGACAGAACAAGAGACCCAGTACTTC. It encodes CASSWGTEQETQYF.

This clonotype came up a few times. The chain employs TRBV24-1 and TRBJ2-1, with no clear D. Germline CDR1 and CDR2: KGHDR and SFDVKD. The germline V and J ends were trimmed by 1 base and 15 bases, with 9 bases remaining between them. This CDR3 spans 11 amino acids. The CDR3 here is CATSDFVRLFF. The CDR3 nucleotides read TGTGCCACCAGTGATTTCGTAAGGTTGTTCTTC.

This clonotype appeared a few times. V usage is TRBV7-8 and J usage is TRBJ1-1; TRBD1 is a possible D gene (5 bases). V was cut by 8 bases and J by 1 base, with 17 bases left in between. CDR3 length equals 15 residues. Per germline, CDR1 SGHVS and CDR2 FQNEAQ. In DNA, the CDR3 is TGTGCCAGCGCGGTTGCGGGGGGGGAGAACACTGAAGCTTTCTTT. It encodes CASAVAGGENTEAFF.

This clonotype was detected only a few times. The V and J genes are TRBV20-1 and TRBJ2-2, with 7 bases matching TRBD2. Germline V gene sequence: CDR1 DFQATT, CDR2 SNEGSKA (reference sequence). The CDR3 contains 13 residues. With V trimmed by 5 bases and J by 7 bases, 7 bases remained unmatched. CDR3 sequence: CSALPGLHGELFF. The CDR3 nucleotides are TGCAGTGCTTTGCCGGGACTACACGGGGAGCTGTTTTTT.

This clonotype was counted a few times. This rearrangement joins TRBV7-8 to TRBJ2-1; possible D gene TRBD2, 6 bases. The CDR3 length is 14 residues. Germline V gene lookup returns CDR1 SGHVS and CDR2 FQNEAQ. With 3 bases removed from V and 5 bases from J, the gap between germline ends came to 11 bases. The DNA of the CDR3 is TGTGCCAGCAGCTTTCGCACGGGAGACAATGAGCAGTTCTTC. The encoded protein is CASSFRTGDNEQFF. The full variable domain, completed using reference TRBV7-8 and TRBJ2-1, is GAGVSQSPRYKVAKRGQDVALRCDPISGHVSLFWYQQALGQGPEFLTYFQNEAQLDKSGLPSDRFFAERPEGSVSTLKIQRTQQEDSAVYLCASSFRTGDNEQFFGPGTRLTVL.

In its sample, this clonotype was seen once. The chain is built from TRBV27 and TRBJ1-1, with D perhaps TRBD1 (5 bases). Germline loops: CDR1 MNHEY, CDR2 SMNVEV (reference sequence). V shed 5 bases and J shed 10 bases, with 14 bases lying between them. The CDR3 has 12 amino acids. CDR3 amino acids: CASSPPLGTAFF. CDR3 DNA: TGTGCCAGCAGTCCCCCCTTGGGGACAGCTTTCTTT.

This clonotype came up a few times. This chain connects TRBV7-6 to TRBJ2-1; tentatively, D is TRBD1 or TRBD2 (5 bases each). This CDR3 has 14 amino acids. Germline V gives CDR1 SGHVS, CDR2 FNYEAQ. Trimming cost V 6 bases and J 6 bases, with 15 bases left between them. The CDR3 sequence: CASRLGETSNEQFF. The CDR3 coding sequence is TGTGCCAGCAGACTAGGGGAGACTTCCAATGAGCAGTTCTTC.